Below are 26 T cell receptor beta chains sequenced from a single sample in a study of CD8+ T cells in alopecia areata. Treatment given: oral pan-JAK inhibitor, 5-10 mg twice daily. After isolation, RNA underwent reverse transcription to generate cDNA as the sequencing template. The assay was immunoSEQ multiplex PCR, and TCRdb's table has in-frame clones only and misses some. The data contain some 190,000 clones, approximately 56% of them singletons. The sample consisted of CD4+ T cells sorted from blood, taken at week 4, from a patient treated with tofacitinib. Receptors originate from a human donor with alopecia areata.

This clone has only a few counts. The rearrangement uses TRBV2 and TRBJ2-1; D is uncertain. The CDR3 consists of 15 residues. V lost 4 bases and J 4 bases, leaving 14 bases between the germline ends. Germline CDR1 is SNHLY and CDR2 is FYNNEI. This CDR3 is CASSGVTNPYNEQFF. CDR3 DNA: TGTGCCAGCAGTGGTGTTACCAACCCTTACAATGAGCAGTTCTTC.

The V gene is TRBV27, the J gene TRBJ2-1; 8 bases align to TRBD1. Germline CDR1 reads MNHEY; CDR2 reads SMNVEV (reference sequence). Losses at the gene ends were 6 bases for V and 5 bases for J; bases not matched to a gene: 9. CDR3 length equals 15 residues. Here the CDR3 reads CASRPGQGSHNEQFF. For the CDR3, the DNA is TGTGCCAGCAGACCCGGACAGGGTTCGCACAATGAGCAGTTCTTC.

The rearrangement joins TRBV29-1 to TRBJ1-5, with D perhaps TRBD1 (5 bases). The V gene's germline CDR1 is SQVTM and CDR2 ANQGSEA. This CDR3 is 13 amino acids long. Trimming stripped 6 bases from V and 4 bases from J, with 13 bases between. The CDR3 coding sequence is TGCAGCGTCCGGGGGTCAGGAAATCAGCCCCAGCATTTT. It yields the protein CSVRGSGNQPQHF.

This clone was seen only a few times. The V gene is TRBV29-1, the J gene TRBJ1-2; D gene uncertain. The CDR3 is 16 amino acids. V gave up 3 bases and J gave up 4 bases, with 21 bases separating them. CDR1 and CDR2 from the germline V gene are SQVTM and ANQGSEA. DNA for the CDR3: TGCAGCGTTGAGACGCCCGACACCACCATTCCCTATGGCTACACCTTC. It is translated as CSVETPDTTIPYGYTF.

This chain joins TRBV6-5 and TRBJ2-6; D is ambiguous. CDR3 length: 14 residues. CDR1 is MNHEY and CDR2 is SVGAGI in the germline V gene. The V gene lost 8 bases and the J gene lost 2 bases, with 10 bases spanning the gap. In DNA, the CDR3 is TGTGCCAGCCTCGCAAGCCCTGGGGCCAACGTCCTGACTTTC. It specifies CASLASPGANVLTF.

The chain couples TRBV6-1 to TRBJ2-7, with D perhaps given as TRBD1 or TRBD2 (5 bases each). CDR1 is MNHNS and CDR2 is SASEGT in the germline V gene. The V gene lost 2 bases and the J gene lost 2 bases, with 10 bases spanning the gap. The CDR3 has 14 amino acids. CDR3 in DNA: TGTGCCAGCAGTGAATGGGACGGAACCTACGAGCAGTACTTC. It specifies CASSEWDGTYEQYF.

This clone has a handful of counts. The chain has TRBV30 and TRBJ2-7; 10 bases match TRBD2. This CDR3 spans 13 amino acids. V gave up 2 bases and J gave up 2 bases; unmatched junction bases: 0. CDR1 and CDR2 (germline): GTSNPN, SVGIG (reference sequence). The CDR3 spells CAWSSGRAYEQYF. The CDR3, as DNA: TGTGCCTGGAGTAGCGGGAGGGCCTACGAGCAGTACTTC.

This clone was detected once. The rearrangement joins TRBV30 to TRBJ2-7, with 7 bases matching TRBD1. V lost 5 bases and J lost 3; bases outside the gene matches: 7. The V gene's germline CDR1 is GTSNPN and CDR2 SVGIG (reference sequence). CDR3 length equals 13 residues. The CDR3 nucleotides are TGTGCCTGGGCTCCGGGACAGCTCTACGAGCAGTACTTC. It yields the protein CAWAPGQLYEQYF.

This clone occurred a few times. This chain joins TRBV5-4 and TRBJ2-1; 9 bases agree with TRBD2. This CDR3 spans 14 amino acids. CDR1 and CDR2 from the germline V gene are SGHNT and YYREEE (reference sequence). J was trimmed by 3 bases and V by 5 bases; bases with no gene match: 3. This CDR3 reads CASSLAGNYNEQFF. The CDR3 nucleotides are TGTGCCAGCAGTCTAGCGGGAAACTACAATGAGCAGTTCTTC.

The CDR3 nucleotides read TGTGCCAGCAGCCCACCGAAGTCCAACAATGAGCAGTTCTTC. Amino acids: CASSPPKSNNEQFF. This chain links TRBV7-9 with TRBJ2-1; D unclear. CDR1 SEHNR and CDR2 FQNEAQ come from the germline V gene (reference sequence). Trimming removed 5 bases at V and 5 bases at J, with 13 bases between. The CDR3 is 14 residues long.

This clone has more than one count but fewer than ten. V gene TRBV5-5 combines with J gene TRBJ2-5; D call uncertain. CDR3 length equals 14 residues. Trimming cost V 1 base and J 5 bases, with 12 bases left between them. From germline, CDR1 is SGHKS and CDR2 YYEKEE (reference sequence). The CDR3 sequence: CASSLSPGRETQYF. As DNA, the CDR3 is TGTGCCAGCAGCTTGTCCCCTGGGCGGGAGACCCAGTACTTC.

The CDR3 protein is CASSPVAGERTDTQYF. The CDR3 DNA is TGTGCCAGCAGCCCGGTGGCGGGGGAACGCACAGATACGCAGTATTTT. The gene calls are TRBV25-1 and TRBJ2-3; 7 nucleotides align to TRBD2. The CDR3 consists of 16 residues. V dropped 6 bases and J dropped 1; count of bases not matched to a gene: 10. CDR1 is MGHDK and CDR2 is SYGVNS in the germline V gene.

Notes on this clone: Other nucleotide sequences in the sample specify the same CDR3. The chain is built from TRBV20-1 and TRBJ2-3; D call uncertain. V lost 1 base to trimming and J lost 6 bases, with 5 bases between them. The germline V gene encodes CDR1 DFQATT and CDR2 SNEGSKA (reference sequence). The CDR3 covers 11 residues. This chain's CDR3 is CSARVGDTQYF. The CDR3 DNA follows: TGCAGTGCTAGAGTTGGGGATACGCAGTATTTT.

The gene calls are TRBV7-6 and TRBJ1-1; no firm D call. With 2 bases removed from V and 4 bases from J, the gap between germline ends came to 8 bases. Germline loops: CDR1 SGHVS, CDR2 FNYEAQ. This CDR3 has 13 amino acids. CDR3 in DNA: TGTGCCAGCAGCTTAAAAGGACTCACTGAAGCTTTCTTT. The encoded protein is CASSLKGLTEAFF.

The chain links TRBV7-2 to TRBJ2-3; D is ambiguous. CDR3 size: 14 residues. Germline CDR1 is SGHTA and CDR2 is FQGNSA. The V end lost 2 bases, the J end lost 4 bases, and 10 bases lay between the germline ends. The CDR3 loop reads CASSLSYSSDTQYF. The DNA of the CDR3 is TGTGCCAGCAGCTTATCCTACAGTTCAGATACGCAGTATTTT.

J is TRBJ1-2 and V is TRBV7-2; TRBD1 is a possible D gene (6 bases). Deletions cut 5 bases from V and 8 bases from J, with 15 bases between. CDR3 size: 13 residues. Looked up from germline, CDR1 is SGHTA and CDR2 is FQGNSA. The CDR3 DNA is TGTGCCAGCAGCCCGGGACAACGTGGGGGCTACACCTTC. Protein sequence: CASSPGQRGGYTF.

The chain recombines TRBV29-1 with TRBJ1-5; 8 nucleotides line up with TRBD1. The germline V gene encodes CDR1 SQVTM and CDR2 ANQGSEA. The CDR3 totals 13 residues. V lost 4 bases and J lost 3; bases outside the gene matches: 2. CDR3 bases: TGCAGCGTTGGGGGACAGGACAATCAGCCCCAGCATTTT. Its translation is CSVGGQDNQPQHF.

The V gene is TRBV29-1, the J gene TRBJ1-1; 7 nucleotides line up with TRBD1. Germline CDR1 SQVTM, CDR2 ANQGSEA. V trimming: 0 bases; J trimming: 4 bases; junction bases outside the gene matches: 8. The CDR3 covers 15 residues. CDR3 bases: TGCAGCGTTGAAGAAAGGCCTCAGGGGGGCACTGAAGCTTTCTTT. This gives the protein CSVEERPQGGTEAFF.

This clone was recorded a few times. The CDR3 sequence is CASSGSVYEQFF. The CDR3 nucleotides read TGTGCCAGCAGCGGAAGTGTCTATGAGCAGTTCTTC. The chain has TRBV9 and TRBJ2-1, with no clear D. The germline CDR1 and CDR2 sequences are SGDLS and YYNGEE. V was clipped by 3 bases and J by 8 bases, with 9 bases between them. The CDR3 has 12 residues.

The table lists this clone with a count of one. V is TRBV27 and J is TRBJ2-7, with D unclear. Germline CDR1 MNHEY, CDR2 SMNVEV (reference sequence). This CDR3 contains 11 residues. Between the trimmed V and J ends, which lost 5 bases and 9 bases, there was a span of 11 bases. Here the CDR3 reads CASSGKGSQYF. The CDR3 DNA reads TGTGCCAGCAGTGGAAAAGGGTCGCAGTACTTC.

The V gene is TRBV7-9, the J gene TRBJ1-1; no definite D call. This CDR3 region has 14 residues. V gave up 6 bases and J gave up 1 base, with 12 bases separating them. In germline, CDR1 is SEHNR, CDR2 FQNEAQ (reference sequence). CDR3 bases: TGTGCCAGCAGTCGATCTATTCGGAACACTGAAGCTTTCTTT. Its translation: CASSRSIRNTEAFF.

The chain employs TRBV10-3 and TRBJ2-7; 8 bases are a match to TRBD1. This CDR3 has 14 residues. J lost 4 bases, V lost 4 bases, and 6 bases had no gene match. Germline V lookup: CDR1 ENHRY, CDR2 SYGVKD. The DNA for the CDR3 is TGTGCCATCAGTGGGACAGGGACCGTTTACGAGCAGTACTTC. Translation: CAISGTGTVYEQYF.

The V call is TRBV5-1, the J call TRBJ2-5; 7 bases fit TRBD1. V lost 2 bases, J lost 4 bases, and 5 bases stayed unmatched. Germline values: CDR1 SGHRS, CDR2 YFSETQ. The CDR3 is 14 amino acids. The DNA of the CDR3 is TGCGCCAGCAGCTTACAGGGGCCGGGAGAGACCCAGTACTTC. Protein sequence: CASSLQGPGETQYF.

The chain carries TRBV4-1 and TRBJ2-2, with D possibly TRBD1 on 5 matching bases. CDR3 size: 17 residues. Germline lookup yields CDR1 MGHRA and CDR2 YSYEKL. V lost 0 bases and J lost 3, with 14 bases in between. In DNA form, the CDR3 reads TGCGCCAGCAGCCAAGAGGGTGGGGCCTCCTACACCGGGGAGCTGTTTTTT. Its translation: CASSQEGGASYTGELFF.

This clone was seen a single time. This chain connects TRBV9 to TRBJ2-2; a weak D match, TRBD2 (5 bases). The CDR3 runs 14 residues. Looked up from germline, CDR1 is SGDLS and CDR2 is YYNGEE. V was pared by 0 bases and J by 3 bases, with 6 bases between. DNA of the CDR3: TGTGCCAGCAGCGTAGGGGAGTACACCGGGGAGCTGTTTTTT. It yields the protein CASSVGEYTGELFF.

This rearrangement joins TRBV7-8 to TRBJ2-7; the D gene is possibly TRBD1 (6 bases). Germline V gene sequence: CDR1 SGHVS, CDR2 FQNEAQ. V was trimmed by 8 bases and J by 2 bases, leaving 19 bases between them. The CDR3 spans 15 residues. The CDR3 here is CASAAPGALTYEQYF. The CDR3 DNA sequence: TGTGCCAGCGCCGCCCCAGGGGCCCTCACCTACGAGCAGTACTTC.